This T cell receptor beta chain was found in a study of Ad26.COV2.S vaccination and SARS-CoV-2 variants. The assay was immunoSEQ multiplex PCR, and TCRdb's table has in-frame clones only and misses some. There are about 350,000 clones in the sample; under 95% occur only once, and 3.5% to 4.5% lies in the top ten. V was clipped by 1 base and J by 6 bases; unmatched bases: 9. This CDR3 is built from 15 residues. The germline gives CDR1 SGHDT, CDR2 YYEEEE. This clonotype was obtained from a human donor who had recovered from COVID-19. The rearrangement links TRBV5-6 to TRBJ2-7; TRBD2 matches 8 bases. Sequenced material: peripheral blood, taken after recovery from COVID-19. CDR3 DNA: TGTGCCAGCAGCTTGCTCTCGGGGGGGCTTGGCGAGCAGTACTTC. Amino acids: CASSLLSGGLGEQYF.